These 13 T cell receptor beta chains came from one sample sequenced in a study of OX40 agonist ivuxolimab in advanced cancers. Using immunoSEQ multiplex PCR, the repertoire was profiled, and TCRdb retains in-frame clones only, with some absent. The sample holds approximately 90,000 clones, around 85% seen once. The sample in question was CD4+ or CD8+ T cells sorted from blood, obtained in a trial of the OX40 agonist ivuxolimab. These receptors originate from an adult with an advanced solid tumor such as melanoma, head and neck, liver or kidney cancer.

The chain carries TRBV4-1 and TRBJ2-5, with unresolved D. The J call is doubtful: the DNA matches TRBJ2-7 better. Germline-derived CDR1 and CDR2 are MGHRA and YSYEKL. There are 16 residues in the CDR3. CDR3 DNA sequence: TGCGCCAGCAGCCGGGGAACAGAATATAGGACCTACGAGCAGTACTTC. Encoded protein: CASSRGTEYRTYEQYF.

The V and J genes are TRBV27 and TRBJ2-1; 10 bases are a match to TRBD2. CDR1 is MNHEY and CDR2 is SMNVEV in the germline V gene (reference sequence). This CDR3 is 18 amino acids long. V trimming: 4 bases; J trimming: 2 bases; junction bases outside the gene matches: 11. This CDR3 is CASSSRFLAGDTYNEQFF. The CDR3 DNA sequence: TGTGCCAGCAGTTCAAGATTCCTAGCGGGGGACACCTACAATGAGCAGTTCTTC.

The chain couples TRBV7-6 to TRBJ2-7, with D possibly being TRBD2 (5 bases). Germline CDR1 reads SGHVS; CDR2 reads FNYEAQ. This CDR3 has 13 amino acids. Trimming removed 5 bases from V and 4 bases from J, with 12 bases in between. CDR3 nucleotide sequence: TGTGCCAGCAGCCAAGGTGGGAGTTACGAGCAGTACTTC. Translation: CASSQGGSYEQYF. Complete variable domain (other parts from reference TRBV7-6 and TRBJ2-7): GAGVSQSPRYKVTKRGQDVALRCDPISGHVSLYWYRQALGQGPEFLTYFNYEAQQDKSGLPNDRFSAERPEGSISTLTIQRTEQRDSAMYRCASSQGGSYEQYFGPGTRLTVT.

The chain couples TRBV7-2 to TRBJ2-5; D unclear. CDR3 length: 15 amino acids. Trimming took 3 bases from V and 5 from J, leaving 16 bases between them. Germline CDR1 is SGHTA and CDR2 is FQGNSA. CDR3 loop: CASSFLGPGRETQYF. CDR3 nucleotide sequence: TGTGCCAGCAGCTTTTTAGGCCCCGGCCGGGAGACCCAGTACTTC. Drawing the rest from reference TRBV7-2 and TRBJ2-5, the complete variable domain is GAGVSQSPSNKVTEKGKDVELRCDPISGHTALYWYRQSLGQGLEFLIYFQGNSAPDKSGLPSDRFSAERTGGSVSTLTIQRTQQEDSAVYLCASSFLGPGRETQYFGPGTRLLVL.

The CDR3 DNA is TGCGCCAGCAGCACGCGGCCGGCGGACACTGAAGCTTTCTTT. Its translation: CASSTRPADTEAFF. The J gene is TRBJ1-1, the V gene TRBV5-1; no clear D. Between the trimmed V and J ends, which lost 4 bases and 3 bases, there was a span of 13 bases. This CDR3 region has 14 residues. The V gene's germline CDR1 is SGHRS and CDR2 YFSETQ.

This chain connects TRBV14 to TRBJ1-1; D gene ambiguous. Looked up from germline, CDR1 is SGHDN and CDR2 is FVKESK. Trimming took off 2 bases at V and 6 bases at J, with 10 bases between the two ends. CDR3 length equals 13 residues. The CDR3 nucleotides read TGTGCCAGCAGCCAACAGATGGGATCTGAAGCTTTCTTT. This sequence encodes CASSQQMGSEAFF.

Here the CDR3 reads CASSASGRYTDTQYF. The CDR3 DNA reads TGTGCCAGTAGTGCCTCGGGACGGTACACAGATACGCAGTATTTT. V usage is TRBV19 and J usage is TRBJ2-3; D might be TRBD1 or TRBD2, each matching 5 bases. Trimming pared 5 bases from V and 2 bases from J, leaving 14 bases between. In germline, CDR1 is LNHDA, CDR2 SQIVND (reference sequence). The CDR3 totals 15 residues.

This clone was counted a single time. The V and J genes are TRBV12-5 and TRBJ2-2; 10 nucleotides agree with TRBD1. Trimming removed 4 bases from V and 8 bases from J; junction bases left unmatched: 4. The CDR3 contains 14 residues. The germline V gene has CDR1 LGHNT and CDR2 FRNRAP. DNA of the CDR3: TGTGCTAGTGGTTGGGGGACAGGGGTAGGGGAGCTGTTTTTT. Its translation: CASGWGTGVGELFF.

The chain uses TRBV7-9 and TRBJ2-4, with 7 bases that match TRBD2. J was trimmed by 1 base and V by 1 base; bases with no gene match: 7. There are 17 residues in the CDR3. Germline V CDR1 and CDR2: SEHNR, FQNEAQ (reference sequence). The DNA for the CDR3 is TGTGCCAGCAGCTTAGGGGGACTATCGGGCGCCAAAAACATTCAGTACTTC. The encoded protein is CASSLGGLSGAKNIQYF.

The chain links TRBV11-2 to TRBJ1-1; TRBD1 agrees at 9 bases. Germline lookup yields CDR1 SGHAT and CDR2 FQNNGV. Trimming took 4 bases from V and 4 from J; bases not matched to a gene: 7. The CDR3 spans 15 residues. Written as DNA, the CDR3 is TGTGCCAGCAGCTCCTTGACAGGGGGGGGCACTGAAGCTTTCTTT. Its protein is CASSSLTGGGTEAFF.

The rearrangement uses TRBV5-1 and TRBJ1-4, with a tentative D call TRBD1 (5 bases). With 3 bases removed from V and 6 bases from J, the gap between germline ends came to 15 bases. The CDR3 is 15 amino acids. Looked up from germline, CDR1 is SGHRS and CDR2 is YFSETQ. CDR3 sequence reads: CASSWGGAGDEKLFF. CDR3 coding DNA: TGCGCCAGCAGCTGGGGTGGGGCTGGAGATGAAAAACTGTTTTTT.

This CDR3 reads CASRLAGGGEQFF. CDR3 sequence (DNA): TGTGCCAGCAGACTAGCGGGAGGTGGTGAGCAGTTCTTC. The chain employs TRBV2 and TRBJ2-1; TRBD2 agrees at 12 bases. This CDR3 has 13 residues. Unmatched junction bases numbered 3, after V lost 6 bases and J lost 9 bases. CDR1 and CDR2 (germline): SNHLY, FYNNEI.

The V gene is TRBV25-1, the J gene TRBJ2-7; tentatively, D is TRBD1 (6 bases). CDR1 is MGHDK and CDR2 is SYGVNS in the germline V gene. CDR3 length equals 13 residues. With 5 bases removed from V and 3 bases from J, the gap between germline ends came to 11 bases. The DNA of the CDR3 is TGTGCCAGCAGTCCGGGACACCTCTACGAGCAGTACTTC. It encodes CASSPGHLYEQYF.